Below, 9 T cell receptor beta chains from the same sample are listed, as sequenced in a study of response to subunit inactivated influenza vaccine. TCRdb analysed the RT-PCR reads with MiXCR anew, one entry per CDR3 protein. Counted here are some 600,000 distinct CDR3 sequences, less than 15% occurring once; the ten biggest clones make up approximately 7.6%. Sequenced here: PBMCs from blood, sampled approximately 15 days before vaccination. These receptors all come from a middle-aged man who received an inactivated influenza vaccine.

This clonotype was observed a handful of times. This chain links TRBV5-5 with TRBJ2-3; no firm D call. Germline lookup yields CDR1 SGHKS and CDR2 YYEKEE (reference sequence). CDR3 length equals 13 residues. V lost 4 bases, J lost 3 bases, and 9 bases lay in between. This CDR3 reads CASSNRWTDTQYF. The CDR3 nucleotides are TGTGCCAGCAGCAATAGGTGGACAGATACGCAGTATTTT.

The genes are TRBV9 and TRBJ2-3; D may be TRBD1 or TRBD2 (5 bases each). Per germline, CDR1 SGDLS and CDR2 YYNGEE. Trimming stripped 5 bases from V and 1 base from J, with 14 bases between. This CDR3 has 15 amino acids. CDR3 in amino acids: CASSDHGAGTDTQYF. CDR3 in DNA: TGTGCCAGCAGTGACCACGGGGCTGGCACAGATACGCAGTATTTT. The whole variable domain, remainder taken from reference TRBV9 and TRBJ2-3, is DSGVTQTPKHLITATGQRVTLRCSPRSGDLSVYWYQQSLDQGLQFLIQYYNGEERAKGNILERFSAQQFPDLHSELNLSSLELGDSALYFCASSDHGAGTDTQYFGPGTRLTVL.

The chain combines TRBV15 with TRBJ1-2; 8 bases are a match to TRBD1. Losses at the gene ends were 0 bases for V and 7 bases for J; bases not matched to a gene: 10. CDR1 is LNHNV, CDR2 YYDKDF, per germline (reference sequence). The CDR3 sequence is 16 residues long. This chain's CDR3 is CATSRDRVRQGSGYTF. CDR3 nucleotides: TGTGCCACCAGCAGAGATAGGGTGCGACAGGGGTCTGGCTACACCTTC.

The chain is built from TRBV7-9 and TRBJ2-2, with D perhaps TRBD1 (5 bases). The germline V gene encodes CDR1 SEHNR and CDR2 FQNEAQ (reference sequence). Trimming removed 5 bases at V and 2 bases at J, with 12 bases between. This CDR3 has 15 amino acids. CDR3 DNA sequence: TGTGCCAGCAGCATGGACACCTCAAACACCGGGGAGCTGTTTTTT. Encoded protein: CASSMDTSNTGELFF.

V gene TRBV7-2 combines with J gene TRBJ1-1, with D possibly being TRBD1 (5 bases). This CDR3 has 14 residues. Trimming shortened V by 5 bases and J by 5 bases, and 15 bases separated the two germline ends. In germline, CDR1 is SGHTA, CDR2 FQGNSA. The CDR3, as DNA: TGTGCCAGCAGCCCACGGACGGAGGGGACTGAAGCTTTCTTT. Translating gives CASSPRTEGTEAFF.

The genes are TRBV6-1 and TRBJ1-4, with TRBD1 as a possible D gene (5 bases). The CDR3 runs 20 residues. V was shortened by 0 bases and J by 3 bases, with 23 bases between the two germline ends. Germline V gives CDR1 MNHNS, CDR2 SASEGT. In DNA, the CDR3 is TGTGCCAGCAGTGAAGCGGGCAACGGGGCCGCGGTTTTATCTAATGAAAAACTGTTTTTT. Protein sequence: CASSEAGNGAAVLSNEKLFF.

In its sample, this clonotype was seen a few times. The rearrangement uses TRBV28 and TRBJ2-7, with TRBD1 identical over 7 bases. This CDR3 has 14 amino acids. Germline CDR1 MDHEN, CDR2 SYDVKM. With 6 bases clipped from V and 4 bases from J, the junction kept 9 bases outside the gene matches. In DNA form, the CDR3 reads TGTGCCAGCAGCCCGGACAGGCTCAATTACGAGCAGTACTTC. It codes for CASSPDRLNYEQYF.

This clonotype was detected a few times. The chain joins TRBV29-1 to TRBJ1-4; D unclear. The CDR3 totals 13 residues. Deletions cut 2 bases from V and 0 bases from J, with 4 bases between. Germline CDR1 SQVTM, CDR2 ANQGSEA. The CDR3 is CSVERATNEKLFF. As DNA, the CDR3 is TGCAGCGTTGAAAGGGCAACTAATGAAAAACTGTTTTTT.

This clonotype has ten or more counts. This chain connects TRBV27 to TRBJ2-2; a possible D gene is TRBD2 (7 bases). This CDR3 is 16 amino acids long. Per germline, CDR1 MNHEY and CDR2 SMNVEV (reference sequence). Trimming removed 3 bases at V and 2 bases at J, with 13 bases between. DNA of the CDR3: TGTGCCAGCAGTTTCATAGGGGGGGCCAACACCGGGGAGCTGTTTTTT. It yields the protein CASSFIGGANTGELFF.